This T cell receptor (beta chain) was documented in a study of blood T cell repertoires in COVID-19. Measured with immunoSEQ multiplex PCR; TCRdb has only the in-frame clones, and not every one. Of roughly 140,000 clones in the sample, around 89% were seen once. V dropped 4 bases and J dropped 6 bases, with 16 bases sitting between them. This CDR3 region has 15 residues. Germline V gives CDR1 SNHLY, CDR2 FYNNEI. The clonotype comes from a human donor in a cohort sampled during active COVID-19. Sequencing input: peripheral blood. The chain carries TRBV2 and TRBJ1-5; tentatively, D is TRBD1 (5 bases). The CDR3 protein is CASSGGRVRSQPQHF. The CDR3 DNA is TGTGCCAGCAGTGGGGGGAGGGTGAGGAGTCAGCCCCAGCATTTT.